This TCR beta chain came from a study of OX40 agonist ivuxolimab in advanced cancers. Study background: Dose-escalation subjects each had hepatocellular carcinoma, melanoma, renal cell or head and neck cancer.

Study results and limitations: The 0.1-3.0 mg/kg partial responders had among the lowest clonal expansion.

About this clone: What it binds is not known.

Germline V gene sequence: CDR1 SGHRS, CDR2 YFSETQ. Deletions cut 0 bases from V and 10 bases from J, with 10 bases between. There are 12 residues in the CDR3. Measured with immunoSEQ multiplex PCR; TCRdb has only the in-frame clones, and not every one. This table holds about 52,000 clones, roughly nine tenths found once. The chain combines TRBV5-1 with TRBJ1-2; unclear D gene. Here the sequenced sample was CD4+ or CD8+ T cells sorted from blood, taken in a trial of the OX40 agonist ivuxolimab. The source is an adult with an advanced solid tumor such as melanoma, head and neck, liver or kidney cancer. This CDR3 reads CASSLDGPAYTF. CDR3 nucleotide sequence: TGCGCCAGCAGCTTGGATGGCCCTGCCTACACCTTC.